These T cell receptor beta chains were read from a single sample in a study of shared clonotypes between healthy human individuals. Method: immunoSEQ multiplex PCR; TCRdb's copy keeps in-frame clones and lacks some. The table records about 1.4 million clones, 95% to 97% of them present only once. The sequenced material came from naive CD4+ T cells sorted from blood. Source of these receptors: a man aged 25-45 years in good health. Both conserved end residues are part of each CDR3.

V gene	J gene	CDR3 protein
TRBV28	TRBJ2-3	CASGLAETDTQYF
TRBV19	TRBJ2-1	CASKRFASYNEQFF
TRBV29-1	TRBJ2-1	CTGGQWSYNEQFF
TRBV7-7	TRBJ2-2	CALWRTGELFF
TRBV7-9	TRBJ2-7	CASSPLVYLTYEQYF
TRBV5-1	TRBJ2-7	CASSWDRAESSYEQYF
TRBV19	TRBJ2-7	CASSIVASGSYEQYF
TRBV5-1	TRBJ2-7	CASSKGLAVLREQYF
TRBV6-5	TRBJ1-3	CASSPVGASGNTIYF
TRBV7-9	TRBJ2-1	CASSWLAVNNEQFF
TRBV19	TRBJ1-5	CANRWGSVRNQPQHF
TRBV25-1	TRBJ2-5	CASRDSREETQYF
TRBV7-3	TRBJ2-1	CASSLGPRGTYNEQFF
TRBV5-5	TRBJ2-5	CASSPYRGAQETQYF